Below, 2 T cell receptor beta chains from the same sample are listed, as sequenced in a study of blood T cell repertoires in COVID-19. The method was immunoSEQ multiplex PCR; TCRdb's version includes in-frame clones alone and lacks a portion of them. This sample has tens of thousands of clones, with 75% to 90% found just once. The sequencing input was peripheral blood. The receptor source for this set is a man aged 55-75 years with acute or convalescent COVID-19.

This chain's CDR3 is CASSTGQGNYGYTF. CDR3 sequence (DNA): TGCGCCAGCTCTACGGGACAGGGAAACTATGGCTACACCTTC. The gene calls are TRBV5-1 and TRBJ1-2; 9 bases line up with TRBD1. V lost 7 bases, J lost 2 bases, and 6 bases stayed unmatched. The CDR3 spans 14 residues. Germline V gene data show CDR1 as SGHRS and CDR2 as YFSETQ.

The chain couples TRBV6-2 or TRBV6-3 to TRBJ1-2; the D gene is possibly TRBD1 (5 bases). Trimming removed 1 base at V and 4 bases at J, with 10 bases between. The CDR3 runs 14 residues. The germline V gene has CDR1 MNHEY and CDR2 SVGEGT. The CDR3 here is CASSYWGQIYGYTF. The CDR3 coding sequence is TGTGCCAGCAGTTACTGGGGCCAGATCTATGGCTACACCTTC.